This T cell receptor (beta chain) derives from a study of breast tumors, draining lymph nodes, adjacent tissues. Axillary draining lymph nodes of breast cancer patients supplied the node samples. The V gene end was trimmed by 5 bases and the J gene end by 5 bases; junction bases not matched to a gene: 1. The CDR3 has 13 amino acids. MiXCR, run by TCRdb on the multiplex PCR reads, gives a single entry per CDR3 protein. The data show about 200,000 distinct CDR3 sequences, 30% to 40% seen once. Many counts were recorded for this clonotype. The TCR sequence derives from a female donor with breast cancer. Some clones in this sample may be carry-over from other donors' samples. Material: axillary lymph node tissue. The chain employs TRBV12-3 or TRBV12-4 and TRBJ2-7, with 12 bases aligning to TRBD2. The CDR3 nucleotides read TGTGCCAGCAGTCGACTAGCGGGGGACGAGCAGTACTTC. This gives the protein CASSRLAGDEQYF.